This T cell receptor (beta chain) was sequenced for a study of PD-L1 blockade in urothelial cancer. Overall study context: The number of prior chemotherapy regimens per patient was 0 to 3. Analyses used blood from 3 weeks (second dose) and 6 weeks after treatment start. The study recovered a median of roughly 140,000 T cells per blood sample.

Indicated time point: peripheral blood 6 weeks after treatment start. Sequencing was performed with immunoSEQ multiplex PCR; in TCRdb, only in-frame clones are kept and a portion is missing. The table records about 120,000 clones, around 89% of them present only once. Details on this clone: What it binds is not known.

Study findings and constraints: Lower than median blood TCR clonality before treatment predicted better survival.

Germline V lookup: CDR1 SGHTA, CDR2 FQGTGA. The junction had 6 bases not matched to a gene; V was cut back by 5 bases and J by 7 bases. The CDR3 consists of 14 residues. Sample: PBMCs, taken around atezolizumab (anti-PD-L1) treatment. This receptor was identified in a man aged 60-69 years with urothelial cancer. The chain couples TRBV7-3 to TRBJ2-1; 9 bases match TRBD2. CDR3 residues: CASSPLSGGNEQFF. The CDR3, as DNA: TGTGCCAGCAGCCCACTAAGCGGGGGGAATGAGCAGTTCTTC.